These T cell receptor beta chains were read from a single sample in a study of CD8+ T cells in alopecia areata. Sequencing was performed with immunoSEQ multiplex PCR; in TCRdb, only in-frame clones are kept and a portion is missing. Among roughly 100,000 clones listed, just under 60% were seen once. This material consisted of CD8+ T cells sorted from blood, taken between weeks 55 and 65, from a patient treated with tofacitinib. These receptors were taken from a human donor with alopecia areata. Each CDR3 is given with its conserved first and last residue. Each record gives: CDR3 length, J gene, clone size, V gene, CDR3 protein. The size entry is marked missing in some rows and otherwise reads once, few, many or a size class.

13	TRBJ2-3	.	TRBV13	CASSLGSTDTQYF
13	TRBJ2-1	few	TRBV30	CAWSGASYNEQFF
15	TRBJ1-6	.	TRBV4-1	CASSQSGRLGSPLHF
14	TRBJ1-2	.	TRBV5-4	CASSLGTPGEGYTF
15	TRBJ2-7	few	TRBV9	CASSPPGTGLYEQYF
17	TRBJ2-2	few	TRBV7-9	CASSLPSTGLNTGELFF
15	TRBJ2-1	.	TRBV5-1	CASSTTSAMYNEQFF
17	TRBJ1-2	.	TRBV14	CASSQSRDTISNYGYTF
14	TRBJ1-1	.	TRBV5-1	CASSFRPEDTEAFF
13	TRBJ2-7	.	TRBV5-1	CASSLGSRYEQYF
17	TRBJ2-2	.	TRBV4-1	CASSYRPGLAYTGELFF
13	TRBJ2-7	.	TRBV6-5	CASTKPGPYEQYF
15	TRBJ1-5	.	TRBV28	CASSTGIQGNQPQHF